The 6 T cell receptor beta chains in this list originate from one sample, sequenced in a study of glioma-infiltrating T cells (dated by TCRdb to 2016 to 2017). TCRdb records Illumina MiSeq as the sequencer. The iRepertoire nested amplicon-rescue multiplex PCR (arm-PCR) platform was used to amplify TCR alpha and beta CDR3 regions from RNA. TCRdb handled the public reads itself, with Q25 trimming in fastp and clone calling in MiXCR, and kept productive beta chains. All rows with the same CDR3 protein become a single entry with the most common DNA and genes. Recorded for this sample are about 12,000 distinct CDR3 sequences; about 30% of them occurred a single time. Together, the top ten hold around 40% of the sample. The specimen sequenced was glioma tissue, nonneoplastic brain tissue, or PBMCs (not recorded which). The receptors shown here come from a human donor with low-grade glioma or glioblastoma, undergoing nonglioma brain surgery, or in good health (not recorded which).

The chain couples TRBV9 to TRBJ1-3; unclear D gene. The V end was cut by 7 bases, the J end by 7 bases, with 6 bases between. This CDR3 region has 10 residues. Germline V gene data show CDR1 as SGDLS and CDR2 as YYNGEE. CDR3 DNA sequence: TGTGCCAGCCTAGGGAACACCATATATTTT. It encodes CASLGNTIYF.

There are many counts of this clonotype. The CDR3 DNA reads as TGTGCCAGCAGCACTGACTTTAGCTCCTACAATGAGCAGTTCTTC. Translating gives CASSTDFSSYNEQFF. The chain carries TRBV28 and TRBJ2-1; D remains unclear. CDR3 length equals 15 residues. From germline, CDR1 is MDHEN and CDR2 SYDVKM. V lost 6 bases and J 0 bases, leaving 12 bases between the germline ends.

The chain uses TRBV19 and TRBJ2-1; 9 bases agree with TRBD2. CDR1 is LNHDA, CDR2 SQIVND, per germline (reference sequence). This CDR3 is built from 17 residues. The junction had 9 bases not matched to a gene; V was cut back by 3 bases and J by 3 bases. The CDR3 DNA sequence: TGTGCCAGTAGTATCCGCATGATAGCGGGAGACTACAATGAGCAGTTCTTC. Its translation: CASSIRMIAGDYNEQFF.

This clonotype appeared many times. V and J are TRBV15 and TRBJ1-4; D not resolved. V was shortened by 0 bases and J by 0 bases, with 14 bases between the two germline ends. Germline assignment: CDR1 LNHNV and CDR2 YYDKDF (reference sequence). The CDR3 loop spans 18 amino acids. The CDR3 loop is CATSRERLHGTTNEKLFF. CDR3 sequence (DNA): TGTGCCACCAGCAGAGAACGTCTTCACGGGACAACTAATGAAAAACTGTTTTTT.

This clonotype has more than one count but fewer than ten. The chain has TRBV29-1 and TRBJ1-2, with TRBD1 matching 10 bases. This CDR3 is 13 amino acids long. J was trimmed by 4 bases and V by 5 bases; bases with no gene match: 4. Looked up from germline, CDR1 is SQVTM and CDR2 is ANQGSEA. CDR3 nucleotide sequence: TGCAGCGTTCGACAGGGGGCGGCCTATGGCTACACCTTC. Protein: CSVRQGAAYGYTF.

The sample holds a few counts of this clonotype. This chain connects TRBV19 to TRBJ1-1; a possible D gene is TRBD1 (5 bases). V dropped 5 bases and J dropped 0 bases, with 16 bases sitting between them. Germline assignment: CDR1 LNHDA and CDR2 SQIVND (reference sequence). CDR3 length: 16 amino acids. The CDR3 loop reads CASSVLSGLMNTEAFF. The CDR3 nucleotides are TGTGCCAGTAGTGTGCTATCGGGACTCATGAACACTGAAGCTTTCTTT.